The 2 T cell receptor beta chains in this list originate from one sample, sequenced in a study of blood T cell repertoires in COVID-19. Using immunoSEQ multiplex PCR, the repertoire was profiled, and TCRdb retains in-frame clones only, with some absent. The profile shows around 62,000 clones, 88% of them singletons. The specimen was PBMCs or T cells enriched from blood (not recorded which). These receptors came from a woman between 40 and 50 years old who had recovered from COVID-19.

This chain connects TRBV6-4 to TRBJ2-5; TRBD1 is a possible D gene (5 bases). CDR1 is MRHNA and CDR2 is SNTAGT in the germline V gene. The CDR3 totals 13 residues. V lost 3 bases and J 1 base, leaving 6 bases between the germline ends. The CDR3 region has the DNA TGTGCCAGCAGTGAAGGGGTCCAAGAGACCCAGTACTTC. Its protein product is CASSEGVQETQYF.

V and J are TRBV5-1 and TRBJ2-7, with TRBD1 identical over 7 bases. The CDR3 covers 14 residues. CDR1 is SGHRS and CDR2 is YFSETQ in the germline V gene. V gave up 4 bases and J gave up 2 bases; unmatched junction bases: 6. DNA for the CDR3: TGCGCCAGCAGCCAACAGGGGCGGGCCTACGAGCAGTACTTC. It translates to CASSQQGRAYEQYF.